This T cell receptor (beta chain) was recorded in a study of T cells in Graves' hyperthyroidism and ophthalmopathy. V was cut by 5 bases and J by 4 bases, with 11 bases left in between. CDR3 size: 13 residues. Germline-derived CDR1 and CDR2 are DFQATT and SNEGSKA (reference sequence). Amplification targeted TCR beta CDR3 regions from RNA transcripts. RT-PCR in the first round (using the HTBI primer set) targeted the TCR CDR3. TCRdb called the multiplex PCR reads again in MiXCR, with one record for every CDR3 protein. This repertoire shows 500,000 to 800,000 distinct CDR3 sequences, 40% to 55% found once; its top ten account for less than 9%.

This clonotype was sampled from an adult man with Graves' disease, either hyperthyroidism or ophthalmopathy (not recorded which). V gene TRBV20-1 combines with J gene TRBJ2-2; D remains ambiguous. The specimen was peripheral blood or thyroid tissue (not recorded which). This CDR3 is CSAVDTGTGELFF. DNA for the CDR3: TGCAGTGCTGTCGATACGGGCACCGGGGAGCTGTTTTTT.